The next 17 T cell receptor beta chains were all read from a single sample in a study of blood T cell repertoires in COVID-19. Using immunoSEQ multiplex PCR, the repertoire was profiled, and TCRdb retains in-frame clones only, with some absent. There are 100,000 to 150,000 clones in the sample; roughly 91% occur only once, and 18% lies in the top ten. Sequenced sample: peripheral blood. The receptors stem from a man aged 50 or older with active or convalescent COVID-19.

This clone was seen a single time. The chain employs TRBV3-1 (or the pseudogene TRBV3-2) and TRBJ1-2; 7 bases are a match to TRBD1. V shed 3 bases, J shed 8 bases, and the junction held 15 bases outside the gene matches. Looked up from germline, CDR1 is LGHDT and CDR2 is YNNKEL (reference sequence). The CDR3 sequence is 16 residues long. This CDR3 reads CASSHYAPDRDGGYTF. For the CDR3, the DNA is TGTGCCAGCAGCCACTACGCACCCGACAGGGACGGGGGCTACACCTTC.

V usage is TRBV10-3 and J usage is TRBJ1-2; 7 nucleotides align to TRBD1. Per the germline V gene, CDR1 is ENHRY and CDR2 is SYGVKD. This CDR3 is 14 amino acids long. Trimming cost V 4 bases and J 1 base; bases outside gene matches: 3. CDR3 in amino acids: CAISGQGDNYGYTF. DNA for the CDR3: TGTGCCATCAGTGGTCAGGGGGATAACTATGGCTACACCTTC.

The J gene is TRBJ1-2, the V gene TRBV29-1, with 9 bases fitting TRBD1. From germline, CDR1 is SQVTM and CDR2 ANQGSEA. The CDR3 runs to 14 residues. With V trimmed by 3 bases and J by 7 bases, 9 bases remained unmatched. The CDR3 loop is CSVEGGDRVGGYTF. CDR3 in DNA: TGCAGCGTTGAGGGGGGGGACAGGGTCGGTGGCTACACCTTC. Looking up the rest from reference TRBV29-1 and TRBJ1-2 gives the full variable domain: SAVISQKPSRDICQRGTSLTIQCQVDSQVTMMFWYRQQPGQSLTLIATANQGSEATYESGFVIDKFPISRPNLTFSTLTVSNMSPEDSSIYLCSVEGGDRVGGYTFGSGTRLTVV.

The chain recombines TRBV7-2 with TRBJ1-5, with a weak D call TRBD1 (5 bases). Germline V gene lookup returns CDR1 SGHTA and CDR2 FQGNSA. Trimming left V 1 base short and J 4 bases short, with 11 bases between. The length of the CDR3 is 15 residues. CDR3: CASSLGLGGNQPQHF. For the CDR3, the DNA is TGTGCCAGCAGCTTAGGGCTGGGGGGGAATCAGCCCCAGCATTTT.

This clone turned up a few times. The gene calls are TRBV9 and TRBJ2-7; 7 positions agree with TRBD1. The CDR3 runs to 14 residues. The V gene's germline CDR1 is SGDLS and CDR2 YYNGEE. After removal of 3 bases from V and 2 bases from J, the junction contained 5 bases not matched to a gene. The CDR3 sequence is CASSAGQRAYEQYF. The DNA of the CDR3 is TGTGCCAGCAGCGCGGGACAGAGGGCCTACGAGCAGTACTTC.

The chain carries TRBV5-1 and TRBJ1-2; D gene uncertain. Germline CDR1 reads SGHRS; CDR2 reads YFSETQ. The ends were cut back, 4 bases at V and 8 bases at J, with 12 bases in the middle. There are 12 residues in the CDR3. The CDR3 sequence is CASSAGMGGYTF. The CDR3 region has the DNA TGCGCCAGCAGCGCGGGGATGGGGGGCTACACCTTC.

The chain has TRBV19 and TRBJ2-7; D may be TRBD1 (6 bases). Trimming shortened V by 5 bases and J by 5 bases, and 10 bases separated the two germline ends. The germline V gene encodes CDR1 LNHDA and CDR2 SQIVND (reference sequence). The CDR3 is made up of 12 amino acids. The CDR3, as DNA: TGTGCCAGTAGTCTGGGACAAGACGAGCAGTACTTC. Protein: CASSLGQDEQYF.

The chain joins TRBV9 to TRBJ1-2, with no clear D. With 3 bases removed from V and 2 bases from J, the gap between germline ends came to 11 bases. CDR3 length: 14 residues. Germline CDR1 reads SGDLS; CDR2 reads YYNGEE. CDR3 DNA sequence: TGTGCCAGCAGCGCAGTAGCGGAGAACTATGGCTACACCTTC. It codes for CASSAVAENYGYTF.

The table lists this clone with a few counts. The chain is built from TRBV27 and TRBJ2-7; TRBD2 aligns across 12 bases. Germline values: CDR1 MNHEY, CDR2 SMNVEV (reference sequence). With 0 bases clipped from V and 4 bases from J, the junction kept 16 bases outside the gene matches. The CDR3 covers 20 residues. CDR3 in amino acids: CASSLSIASGRAYKQYEQYF. Written as DNA, the CDR3 is TGTGCCAGCAGTTTATCGATCGCTAGCGGGAGGGCCTATAAACAGTACGAGCAGTACTTC.

The chain joins TRBV21-1 to TRBJ2-6; the D call TRBD2 from the table was never checked on the DNA. TRBV21-1 is tagged as a pseudogene. The CDR3 covers 17 residues. The CDR3 bases are TGTGCCAGCAGCATCTTTAGTGGGAGCTCTGGGGCCAACGTCCTGACTTTC. Amino acid sequence: CASSIFSGSSGANVLTF.

The V call is TRBV3-1 (or the pseudogene TRBV3-2), the J call TRBJ1-5; D gene uncertain. With 0 bases removed from V and 4 bases from J, the gap between germline ends came to 7 bases. CDR1 is LGHDT, CDR2 YNNKEL, per germline (reference sequence). This CDR3 region has 14 residues. CDR3 DNA: TGTGCCAGCAGCCAAGATGTCCGGAATCAGCCCCAGCATTTT. Its protein product is CASSQDVRNQPQHF.

The V gene is TRBV19, the J gene TRBJ2-6; TRBD1 aligns across 9 bases. This CDR3 spans 16 amino acids. Germline V lookup: CDR1 LNHDA, CDR2 SQIVND (reference sequence). After removal of 5 bases from V and 4 bases from J, the junction contained 6 bases not matched to a gene. CDR3 sequence: CASSSGTGTGANVLTF. CDR3 nucleotide sequence: TGTGCCAGTAGTTCAGGGACAGGGACCGGGGCCAACGTCCTGACTTTC.

A few counts support this clone. The CDR3 DNA reads as TGCGCCAGCAGCCCCCGACTAGCGGGGGGGCGGGAGACCCAGTACTTC. Protein sequence: CASSPRLAGGRETQYF. The chain carries TRBV5-1 and TRBJ2-5; 14 nucleotides align to TRBD2. Germline-derived CDR1 and CDR2 are SGHRS and YFSETQ. The CDR3 is 16 amino acids. J lost 5 bases, V lost 4 bases, and 7 bases had no gene match.

The chain uses TRBV10-3 and TRBJ1-1; D gene unclear. The length of the CDR3 is 14 residues. CDR1 and CDR2 from the germline V gene are ENHRY and SYGVKD. Between the trimmed V and J ends, which lost 7 bases and 4 bases, there was a span of 16 bases. CDR3 loop: CAITPGRAGTEAFF. In nucleotides, the CDR3 is TGTGCCATCACTCCGGGGAGGGCAGGCACTGAAGCTTTCTTT.

The chain employs TRBV18 and TRBJ2-2, with D perhaps matching TRBD1 (6 bases). Germline V gene lookup returns CDR1 KGHSH and CDR2 LQKENI. The CDR3 contains 15 residues. V was trimmed by 4 bases and J by 4 bases, leaving 13 bases between them. CDR3 residues: CASSQETGLTGELFF. In DNA form, the CDR3 reads TGTGCCAGCTCACAGGAGACAGGACTCACCGGGGAGCTGTTTTTT.

V usage is TRBV2 and J usage is TRBJ1-1; D is possibly TRBD1 (6 bases). V lost 5 bases, J lost 7 bases, and 17 bases lay in between. Germline V gene data show CDR1 as SNHLY and CDR2 as FYNNEI. CDR3 length equals 14 residues. The CDR3 DNA follows: TGTGCCAGCAGTAGTGGTACAGGGACCGGTGAAGCTTTCTTT. Amino acids: CASSSGTGTGEAFF.

The chain couples TRBV5-1 to TRBJ2-1, with TRBD2 matching over 11 bases. The length of the CDR3 is 16 residues. The V gene end was trimmed by 2 bases and the J gene end by 4 bases; junction bases not matched to a gene: 5. Per the germline V gene, CDR1 is SGHRS and CDR2 is YFSETQ. CDR3 sequence reads: CASSFLLAGGYNEQFF. Written as DNA, the CDR3 is TGCGCCAGCAGCTTTCTTCTAGCGGGAGGTTACAATGAGCAGTTCTTC. Variable domain in full (rest from reference TRBV5-1 and TRBJ2-1): KAGVTQTPRYLIKTRGQQVTLSCSPISGHRSVSWYQQTPGQGLQFLFEYFSETQRNKGNFPGRFSGRQFSNSRSEMNVSTLELGDSALYLCASSFLLAGGYNEQFFGPGTRLTVL.